The 9 T cell receptor beta chains below were found in one sample sequenced in a study of cytomegalovirus exposure and HLA in healthy donors. A multiplex PCR was run with 60 Vbeta primers and 13 Jbeta primers. The assay was immunoSEQ multiplex PCR, and TCRdb's table has in-frame clones only and misses some. The sample lists approximately 170,000 clones; around 80% were seen once. Sequencing was done on a sample of PBMCs. These receptor sequences come from a male donor in good health and CMV-seronegative.

J is TRBJ2-7 and V is TRBV30, with 10 bases identical to TRBD1. Trimming removed 2 bases from V and 5 bases from J; junction bases left unmatched: 15. There are 17 residues in the CDR3. The germline V gene encodes CDR1 GTSNPN and CDR2 SVGIG (reference sequence). The CDR3 protein is CAWSTRQGAQTSHEQYF. CDR3 nucleotide sequence: TGTGCCTGGAGTACTCGACAGGGGGCGCAGACTAGCCACGAGCAGTACTTC.

This sequence joins TRBV4-3 and TRBJ2-2, with 8 bases matching TRBD2. This CDR3 is 17 amino acids long. Unmatched junction bases numbered 8, after V lost 1 base and J lost 4 bases. CDR1 and CDR2 (germline): LGHNA, YSLEER. The CDR3 coding sequence is TGCGCCAGCAGCCAAGGAGTAGCGGGGTTAAGCACCGGGGAGCTGTTTTTT. Its translation is CASSQGVAGLSTGELFF.

The J gene is TRBJ2-3, the V gene TRBV14, with D perhaps matching TRBD1 (6 bases). Trimming removed 4 bases from V and 2 bases from J, with 10 bases in between. Germline-derived CDR1 and CDR2 are SGHDN and FVKESK. The CDR3 loop spans 14 amino acids. CDR3 region: CASSRGHDTDTQYF. DNA of the CDR3: TGTGCCAGCAGCCGGGGGCACGACACAGATACGCAGTATTTT.

The V and J genes are TRBV27 and TRBJ2-7, with D possibly matching TRBD2 (5 bases). CDR1 is MNHEY, CDR2 SMNVEV, per germline (reference sequence). The CDR3 is 16 residues long. Trimming removed 0 bases at V and 7 bases at J, with 19 bases between. CDR3 sequence reads: CASSLSTRAPKREQYF. The CDR3 coding sequence is TGTGCCAGCAGTTTATCGACGCGGGCGCCTAAAAGGGAGCAGTACTTC.

The chain has TRBV5-4 and TRBJ2-1; 11 bases line up with TRBD2. CDR1 is SGHNT, CDR2 YYREEE, per germline (reference sequence). The CDR3 runs 15 residues. V was clipped by 4 bases and J by 4 bases; unmatched bases: 4. The CDR3 DNA reads as TGTGCCAGCAGCCTCGGGACTAGCGGATACAATGAGCAGTTCTTC. This gives the protein CASSLGTSGYNEQFF.

This clone showed up just once. This chain links TRBV6-1 with TRBJ1-4, with D possibly matching TRBD1 (6 bases). This CDR3 region has 15 residues. Germline V gene lookup returns CDR1 MNHNS and CDR2 SASEGT. The ends were cut back, 8 bases at V and 0 bases at J, with 13 bases in the middle. CDR3 DNA sequence: TGTGCCAGCGGCCGGGACACCGCAACTAATGAAAAACTGTTTTTT. Translating gives CASGRDTATNEKLFF.

The J gene is TRBJ2-6, the V gene TRBV14; weak D call: TRBD2 (5 bases). V lost 2 bases and J 0 bases, leaving 14 bases between the germline ends. Germline V CDR1 and CDR2: SGHDN, FVKESK. The CDR3 length is 18 residues. As DNA, the CDR3 is TGTGCCAGCAGCCAAAGAGGAGTCGGGGACTCTGGGGCCAACGTCCTGACTTTC. Protein: CASSQRGVGDSGANVLTF.

The V gene is TRBV11-1, the J gene TRBJ2-1, with 9 bases lining up with TRBD1. V gave up 6 bases and J gave up 6 bases; unmatched junction bases: 12. The CDR3 is 16 residues long. Germline V CDR1 and CDR2: SGHAT, FQDESV (reference sequence). CDR3 in amino acids: CASRITGGGLGNEQFF. CDR3 coding DNA: TGTGCCAGCAGGATAACAGGGGGCGGACTGGGCAATGAGCAGTTCTTC.

Only one count was recorded for this clone. The V gene is TRBV4-2, the J gene TRBJ2-7, with 14 bases fitting TRBD2. The J segment lost 1 base and the V segment lost 0 bases, leaving 8 bases of the junction unmatched. Germline-derived CDR1 and CDR2 are LGHNA and YNFKEQ. The CDR3 runs to 19 residues. The CDR3 nucleotides read TGTGCCAGCAGCCAAGATAAGGGACTAGCGGGAGTCAGGTCCTACGAGCAGTACTTC. Its protein is CASSQDKGLAGVRSYEQYF.